This is a list of T cell receptor beta chains from one sample in a study of vaccination effects on CD4 cells after COVID-19. Their antigens remain unidentified. Assay used: immunoSEQ multiplex PCR; TCRdb lists only in-frame clones, some missing. Of about 48,000 clones in the sample, 50% to 80% are singletons; the top ten hold over 4.5%. The source was CD4+ T cells from PBMCs cultured without peptide, collected before COVID-19 vaccination. These receptors all stem from a human donor who received a COVID-19 vaccine. Each CDR3 is given with its conserved first and last residue. D genes are given only for firm matches. Clone sizes are given selectively: once, few, many, or a class where the clone is expanded.

>TRBJ2-2|NA|NA|TRBV9
TGTGCCAGCAGCGTAGGGTCCGTTAACACCGGGGAGCTGTTTTTT
CASSVGSVNTGELFF
>TRBJ2-3|TRBD2|NA|TRBV6-2/TRBV6-3
TGTGCCAGCAGTTACTTGGGACTAGCACCAGATACGCAGTATTTT
CASSYLGLAPDTQYF
>TRBJ1-3|NA|NA|TRBV18
TGTGCCAGCTCACCAAATGGGGTTTCGCTCGGAAACACCATATATTTT
CASSPNGVSLGNTIYF
>TRBJ2-1|NA|NA|TRBV12-3/TRBV12-4
TGTGCCAGCAGCCCGGGAAATGAGCAGTTCTTC
CASSPGNEQFF
>TRBJ2-7|NA|NA|TRBV10-3
TGTGCCATCAGTGAGTCGAGTCAGGACTACGAGCAGTACTTC
CAISESSQDYEQYF
>TRBJ2-7|NA|few|TRBV11-2
TGTGCCAGCAGCTTAGGCGGAGGGACCTACGAGCAGTACTTC
CASSLGGGTYEQYF
>TRBJ2-5|TRBD1|NA|TRBV5-4
TGTGCCAGCAGCTTGGGGGACAGGGGACGGGGGACCCAGTACTTC
CASSLGDRGRGTQYF
>TRBJ1-2|NA|NA|TRBV7-9
TGTGCCAGCAGCCTCAGGGGCCAGGCGGAAGGCTACACCTTC
CASSLRGQAEGYTF
>TRBJ1-1|NA|NA|TRBV19
TGTGCCAGTACCACCCGAGTTGAGAACACTGAAGCTTTCTTT
CASTTRVENTEAFF
>TRBJ1-3|TRBD1|NA|TRBV3-1/TRBV3-2
TGTGCCAGCAGCCCGACAGGGGGTCGGAACACCATATATTTT
CASSPTGGRNTIYF
>TRBJ2-1|TRBD2|once|TRBV3-1/TRBV3-2
TGTGCCAGCAGCCAGTCCCCTAGCGGGAGTTCCTACAATGAGCAGTTCTTC
CASSQSPSGSSYNEQFF
>TRBJ2-1|TRBD2|few|TRBV5-1
TGCGCCAGCAGCTTGGAAGCGGGGGGTTCCAATGAGCAGTTCTTC
CASSLEAGGSNEQFF
>TRBJ2-7|NA|few|TRBV3-1/TRBV3-2
TGTGCCAGCAGCCAACTCTCCTACGAGCAGTACTTC
CASSQLSYEQYF
>TRBJ1-5|NA|NA|TRBV6-1
TGTGCCAGCAGTGAAGCCCTCCAAAGTAGCAATCAGCCCCAGCATTTT
CASSEALQSSNQPQHF
>TRBJ2-1|TRBD2|NA|TRBV7-9
TGTGCCAGCAGCTTAGCTGTAAAATTGGGACTAGCGGGCTTGGATGAGCAGTTCTTC
CASSLAVKLGLAGLDEQFF
>TRBJ1-2|NA|few|TRBV12-3/TRBV12-4
TGTGCCAGCAGTCCGGGAAACTATGGCTACACCTTC
CASSPGNYGYTF
>TRBJ1-4|NA|NA|TRBV5-4
TGTGCCAGCAGCCAAAGCCCCGGGGGGCGCGGTGAAAAACTGTTTTTT
CASSQSPGGRGEKLFF
>TRBJ2-7|TRBD1|NA|TRBV6-6
TGTGCCAGCAGCCGTCCCACCGGGACAGGGCCCTACGAGCAGTACTTC
CASSRPTGTGPYEQYF
>TRBJ2-7|NA|NA|TRBV3-1/TRBV3-2
TGTGCCAGCAGCCAAAAATACAGCCGGGGAGAGCAGTACTTC
CASSQKYSRGEQYF
>TRBJ2-1|NA|NA|TRBV9
TGTGCCAGCAGCGTAGTAGCGGCCCCGGACAATGAGCAGTTCTTC
CASSVVAAPDNEQFF
>TRBJ1-4|NA|NA|TRBV18
TGTGCCAGCTCACCCGACATTAATGAAAAACTGTTTTTT
CASSPDINEKLFF
>TRBJ1-1|NA|NA|TRBV4-1
TGCGCCAGCAGCCAAGGGTCGGGGGACACTGAAGCTTTCTTT
CASSQGSGDTEAFF
>TRBJ1-4|TRBD1|NA|TRBV7-2
TGTGCCAGCAGCTTAGCACCGACAGGGTCTGGTGAAAAACTGTTTTTT
CASSLAPTGSGEKLFF
>TRBJ2-7|NA|NA|TRBV5-1
TGCGCCAGCAGCGCTCTAGAGCGGGCCTCCTACGAGCAGTACTTC
CASSALERASYEQYF
>TRBJ1-5|NA|once|TRBV6-5
TGTGCCAGCAGCGGTACAAACAATCAGCCCCAGCATTTT
CASSGTNNQPQHF
>TRBJ2-6|NA|NA|TRBV12-3/TRBV12-4
TGTGCCAGCAGATCTGGGGCCAACGTCCTGACTTTC
CASRSGANVLTF
>TRBJ1-6|NA|NA|TRBV16
TGTGCCAGCAGCCAATCGACGGGAAATTCACCCCTCCACTTT
CASSQSTGNSPLHF
>TRBJ1-5|NA|few|TRBV12-3/TRBV12-4
TGTGCCAGCAGTGGACAGATCAATCAGCCCCAGCATTTT
CASSGQINQPQHF
>TRBJ2-5|NA|NA|TRBV28
TGTGCCAGCACCGAGGGATCTCCGGAAATACAGTACTTC
CASTEGSPEIQYF
>TRBJ1-2|TRBD1|NA|TRBV6-2/TRBV6-3
TGTGCCAGCAGTTCCGTGAGCAGGGGGCCTGACTACACCTTC
CASSSVSRGPDYTF
>TRBJ2-3|TRBD2|few|TRBV4-1
TGCGCCAGCAGCCCGAACCTACTAGCGGGAGGGCCCCATACGCAGTATTTT
CASSPNLLAGGPHTQYF
>TRBJ1-2|TRBD1|NA|TRBV18
TGTGCCAGCTCACCGCGACAGGGGAAAGTTGACTATGGCTACACCTTC
CASSPRQGKVDYGYTF
>TRBJ1-5|NA|few|TRBV10-1
TGCGCCAGCCCGAAGGGGGGCACAGGTGATCAGCCCCAGCATTTT
CASPKGGTGDQPQHF
>TRBJ1-5|NA|NA|TRBV27
TGTGCCAGCAGTTTCGAAGCGCGGAGAGAGCCCCAGCATTTT
CASSFEARREPQHF
>TRBJ2-7|TRBD1|NA|TRBV2
TGTGCCAGCAAATATCGGGACAGGACCTACGAGCAGTACTTC
CASKYRDRTYEQYF
>TRBJ2-3|TRBD2|few|TRBV9
TGTGCCAGCAGCGCCCGGACTAGCGTCGATACGCAGTATTTT
CASSARTSVDTQYF
>TRBJ1-3|NA|NA|TRBV28
TGTGCCAGCAGAGCACCGGACGGGAGGGGAAACACCATATATTTT
CASRAPDGRGNTIYF
>TRBJ2-3|NA|NA|TRBV28
TGTGCCAGCGGTACAGGGTTTGGCACAGATACGCAGTATTTT
CASGTGFGTDTQYF
>TRBJ2-3|NA|NA|TRBV5-5
TGTGCCAGCAGCTTGGCCTATCGGACAGTCACAGATACGCAGTATTTT
CASSLAYRTVTDTQYF
>TRBJ2-3|TRBD1|few|TRBV12-3/TRBV12-4
TGTGCCAGCCTCCGGGACAGGACAGATACGCAGTATTTT
CASLRDRTDTQYF
>TRBJ2-5|TRBD2|NA|TRBV9
TGTGCCAGCAGCGTAGCTTCGGCGGGGGGCCAAGAGACCCAGTACTTC
CASSVASAGGQETQYF
>TRBJ1-6|NA|few|TRBV7-9
TGTGCCAGCAGCGCACAGGGTTTGAAGCATTCACCCCTCCACTTT
CASSAQGLKHSPLHF
>TRBJ1-4|NA|NA|TRBV18
TGTGCCAGCTCACCAAGTCGCAGCTCCTCAACTAATGAAAAACTGTTTTTT
CASSPSRSSSTNEKLFF
>TRBJ2-1|NA|few|TRBV12-3/TRBV12-4
TGTGCCAGCAGCCCCGATTCAAGGGATGAGCAGTTCTTC
CASSPDSRDEQFF
>TRBJ2-5|NA|NA|TRBV11-2
TGTGCCAGCACCTTAACCCGAGGGGGGAGCGGCTGGGAGACCCAGTACTTC
CASTLTRGGSGWETQYF
>TRBJ1-6|NA|NA|TRBV28
TGTGCCAGCAGAAACTTACCTACAGGGTTTCGGAATTCACCCCTCCACTTT
CASRNLPTGFRNSPLHF